The 16 T cell receptor beta chains presented below share a single source sample, sequenced in a study of blood T cell repertoires in COVID-19. Some clones are missing from TCRdb's copy, which holds only in-frame ones; the method was immunoSEQ multiplex PCR. The sample records 30,000 to 40,000 clones, around 87% being singletons. The material sequenced was peripheral blood. Receptors were obtained from a man between 60 and 75 years old with active COVID-19.

The CDR3 protein is CAWNPGPGLIGALHF. The CDR3 region has the DNA TGTGCCTGGAATCCTGGGCCAGGGCTAATTGGAGCCCTCCACTTT. The V and J genes are TRBV30 and TRBJ1-6, with D perhaps TRBD1 (5 bases). Germline values: CDR1 GTSNPN, CDR2 SVGIG (reference sequence). The CDR3 is 15 amino acids. The V gene lost 4 bases and the J gene lost 14 bases, with 24 bases spanning the gap.

This chain links TRBV11-2 with TRBJ2-2; 16 bases match TRBD2. This CDR3 contains 18 residues. The germline gives CDR1 SGHAT, CDR2 FQNNGV. The V and J ends lost 5 bases and 5 bases, in that order; junction bases with no gene match: 8. CDR3 loop: CASSEGTSGRGMTGELFF. The CDR3 region has the DNA TGTGCCAGCAGCGAGGGGACTAGCGGGAGGGGTATGACCGGGGAGCTGTTTTTT.

This chain joins TRBV7-8 and TRBJ1-1, with a possible D match to TRBD1 (6 bases). This CDR3 comprises 15 residues. Germline V CDR1 and CDR2: SGHVS, FQNEAQ. V was shortened by 3 bases and J by 0 bases, with 11 bases between the two germline ends. CDR3: CASSFSQGLNTEAFF. CDR3 coding DNA: TGTGCCAGCAGCTTTTCTCAGGGGCTGAACACTGAAGCTTTCTTT.

The CDR3 sequence is CAWNFPGHGNYNEQFF. The DNA for the CDR3 is TGTGCCTGGAATTTTCCGGGACACGGGAATTACAATGAGCAGTTCTTC. The chain is built from TRBV30 and TRBJ2-1; D perhaps matches TRBD1 (6 bases). Trimming removed 4 bases at V and 4 bases at J, with 20 bases between. Germline CDR1 GTSNPN, CDR2 SVGIG (reference sequence). The CDR3 contains 16 residues.

This clone was detected a few times. The rearrangement uses TRBV9 and TRBJ2-7; D gene unclear. The CDR3 is 15 amino acids. CDR1 and CDR2 from the germline V gene are SGDLS and YYNGEE. The V and J ends lost 1 base and 0 bases respectively, with 11 bases between them. DNA of the CDR3: TGTGCCAGCAGCGTATGTAACTTCCTCTCCTACGAGCAGTACTTC. It encodes CASSVCNFLSYEQYF.

The V call is TRBV27, the J call TRBJ1-2; unclear D gene. Trimming removed 5 bases at V and 8 bases at J, with 12 bases between. This CDR3 has 12 residues. The V gene's germline CDR1 is MNHEY and CDR2 SMNVEV (reference sequence). The CDR3 DNA reads as TGTGCCAGCAGTACCGGACTTCACGGCTACACCTTC. It translates to CASSTGLHGYTF.

The gene calls are TRBV30 and TRBJ1-1; D may be TRBD1 (6 bases). Trimming took 4 bases from V and 4 from J, leaving 7 bases between them. CDR1 and CDR2 from the germline V gene are GTSNPN and SVGIG (reference sequence). The CDR3 is 11 residues long. The CDR3 DNA reads TGTGCCTGGATAGGGGGCACTGAAGCTTTCTTT. It is translated as CAWIGGTEAFF.

The chain uses TRBV10-3 and TRBJ1-2; TRBD1 matches 8 bases. This CDR3 comprises 12 residues. Germline V gene data show CDR1 as ENHRY and CDR2 as SYGVKD. V lost 5 bases, J lost 4 bases, and 0 bases stayed unmatched. DNA for the CDR3: TGTGCCATCAGTACAGGGGGCTATGGCTACACCTTC. This encodes CAISTGGYGYTF.

The chain uses TRBV19 and TRBJ1-2; maybe TRBD1 (5 bases). This CDR3 has 13 amino acids. Deletions cut 6 bases from V and 5 bases from J, with 13 bases between. Germline-derived CDR1 and CDR2 are LNHDA and SQIVND (reference sequence). CDR3 bases: TGTGCCAGTAGACGGGCAGGGTTTTATGGCTACACCTTC. It yields the protein CASRRAGFYGYTF.

The genes are TRBV6-6 and TRBJ2-2; 9 bases line up with TRBD1. CDR1 is MNHNY, CDR2 SVGAGI, per germline (reference sequence). This CDR3 has 16 residues. Trimming cost V 0 bases and J 4 bases; bases outside gene matches: 3. The DNA for the CDR3 is TGTGCCAGCAGTTACTCGGGACAGGGAAGCACCGGGGAGCTGTTTTTT. Translating it yields CASSYSGQGSTGELFF.

V is TRBV11-2 and J is TRBJ1-2; TRBD1 agrees at 7 bases. CDR1 is SGHAT and CDR2 is FQNNGV in the germline V gene. The V segment lost 1 base and the J segment 4 bases; nucleotides outside the gene matches: 6. The CDR3 loop spans 15 amino acids. The CDR3 nucleotides read TGTGCCAGCAGCTTAGCACTCCGGGACAGCTATGGCTACACCTTC. Its protein product is CASSLALRDSYGYTF.

The chain uses TRBV7-2 and TRBJ2-7, with 7 bases identical to TRBD1. The CDR3 covers 15 residues. Trimming took 5 bases from V and 4 from J; bases not matched to a gene: 11. Per germline, CDR1 SGHTA and CDR2 FQGNSA. CDR3 protein: CASSQDRDRSYEQYF. In DNA, the CDR3 is TGTGCCAGCAGCCAAGACAGGGACCGTTCATACGAGCAGTACTTC. Variable domain in full (rest from reference TRBV7-2 and TRBJ2-7): GAGVSQSPSNKVTEKGKDVELRCDPISGHTALYWYRQSLGQGLEFLIYFQGNSAPDKSGLPSDRFSAERTGGSVSTLTIQRTQQEDSAVYLCASSQDRDRSYEQYFGPGTRLTVT.

V is TRBV5-4 and J is TRBJ2-7, with D perhaps matching TRBD1 (6 bases). The germline V gene has CDR1 SGHNT and CDR2 YYREEE (reference sequence). The CDR3 extends over 13 amino acids. V lost 4 bases to trimming and J lost 4 bases, with 12 bases between them. CDR3 residues: CASSPDSSYEQYF. In nucleotides, the CDR3 is TGTGCCAGCAGCCCGGACAGTTCATACGAGCAGTACTTC.

The chain recombines TRBV30 with TRBJ1-1, with a weak D call TRBD1 (6 bases). The germline V gene has CDR1 GTSNPN and CDR2 SVGIG (reference sequence). This CDR3 contains 13 residues. Trimming left V 2 bases short and J 9 bases short, with 16 bases between. The CDR3 spells CAWSFRGKQKAFF. CDR3 coding DNA: TGTGCCTGGAGTTTCAGGGGCAAACAAAAAGCTTTCTTT.

CDR3 sequence: CASRKGLAGVGYNEQFF. The CDR3 nucleotides are TGTGCCAGCAGAAAGGGACTAGCGGGAGTTGGCTACAATGAGCAGTTCTTC. The rearrangement uses TRBV2 and TRBJ2-1; 14 nucleotides agree with TRBD2. The CDR3 length is 17 residues. With 6 bases clipped from V and 3 bases from J, the junction kept 7 bases outside the gene matches. From germline, CDR1 is SNHLY and CDR2 FYNNEI.

J is TRBJ2-7 and V is TRBV7-9; TRBD2 matches at 7 bases. The CDR3 is 13 residues long. Germline V gene sequence: CDR1 SEHNR, CDR2 FQNEAQ (reference sequence). The V gene end was trimmed by 5 bases and the J gene end by 3 bases; junction bases not matched to a gene: 4. CDR3 loop: CASSPRGGYEQYF. CDR3 DNA: TGTGCCAGCAGCCCCCGCGGGGGCTACGAGCAGTACTTC.